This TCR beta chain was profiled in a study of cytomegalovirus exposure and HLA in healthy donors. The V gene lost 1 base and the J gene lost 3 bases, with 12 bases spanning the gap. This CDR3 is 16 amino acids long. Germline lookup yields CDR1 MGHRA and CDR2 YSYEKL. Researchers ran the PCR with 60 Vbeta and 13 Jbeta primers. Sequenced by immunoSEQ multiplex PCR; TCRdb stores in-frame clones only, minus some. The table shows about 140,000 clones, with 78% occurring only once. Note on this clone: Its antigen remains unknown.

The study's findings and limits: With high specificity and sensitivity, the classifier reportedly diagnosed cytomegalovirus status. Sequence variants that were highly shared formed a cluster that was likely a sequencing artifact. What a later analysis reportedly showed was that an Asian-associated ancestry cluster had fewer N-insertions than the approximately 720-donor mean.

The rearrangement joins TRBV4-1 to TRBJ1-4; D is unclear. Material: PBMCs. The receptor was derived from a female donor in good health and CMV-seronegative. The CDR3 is CASSQVEISANEKLFF. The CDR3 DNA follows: TGCGCCAGCAGCCAAGTTGAGATTTCGGCTAATGAAAAACTGTTTTTT.